Listed below are T cell receptor beta chains from one sample, sequenced in a study of Ad26.COV2.S vaccination and SARS-CoV-2 variants. The method was immunoSEQ multiplex PCR; TCRdb's version includes in-frame clones alone and lacks a portion of them. The sample has hundreds of thousands of clones, about 93% seen once. This sample comprised peripheral blood, obtained in a trial of Ad26.COV2.S vaccine versus placebo. These receptors were taken from a person aged 18 to 65 who received the Ad26.COV2.S COVID-19 vaccine or a placebo. CDR3s include the opening cysteine and the closing phenylalanine or tryptophan. The order of the fields is clone size, J gene, V gene, D gene, CDR3 DNA, CDR3 protein. The D gene is left open where the match is weak. The size field is filled for only some rows; it gives once, few, many or a size class.

clone_size: .
j_call: TRBJ2-7
v_call: TRBV4-1
d_call: TRBD2
cdr3_nt: TGCGCCAGCAGCCAAGAAGTCCAGCGGGAGTATAGCGAGCAGTACTTC
cdr3_aa: CASSQEVQREYSEQYF

clone_size: few
j_call: TRBJ1-5
v_call: TRBV2
d_call: TRBD1
cdr3_nt: TGTGCCAGCCTTAGGGACAGAATTAGCAATCAGCCCCAGCATTTT
cdr3_aa: CASLRDRISNQPQHF

clone_size: few
j_call: TRBJ2-7
v_call: TRBV7-8
d_call: .
cdr3_nt: TGTGCCAGCAGCTTAGGGGGGAGAGGGGTAAACTCCTACGAGCAGTACTTC
cdr3_aa: CASSLGGRGVNSYEQYF

clone_size: .
j_call: TRBJ1-1
v_call: TRBV4-1
d_call: TRBD1
cdr3_nt: TGCGCCAGCAGCCAAGGGACAGGAGGGTACACTGAAGCTTTCTTT
cdr3_aa: CASSQGTGGYTEAFF

clone_size: .
j_call: TRBJ1-1
v_call: TRBV11-3
d_call: .
cdr3_nt: TGTGCCAGCAGCTCACACCCGAACACTGAAGCTTTCTTT
cdr3_aa: CASSSHPNTEAFF

clone_size: .
j_call: TRBJ2-7
v_call: TRBV7-2
d_call: .
cdr3_nt: TGTGCCAGCAGCCCCGGGGCACGCTTTACAGAGCAGTACTTC
cdr3_aa: CASSPGARFTEQYF

clone_size: .
j_call: TRBJ2-7
v_call: TRBV19
d_call: .
cdr3_nt: TGTGCCAGTGCGGGACAGCCCTACGAGCAGTACTTC
cdr3_aa: CASAGQPYEQYF

clone_size: .
j_call: TRBJ2-1
v_call: TRBV27
d_call: TRBD1
cdr3_nt: TGTGCCAGCAGTTTATCGATGGGACAGGGGCCCTACAATGAGCAGTTCTTC
cdr3_aa: CASSLSMGQGPYNEQFF

clone_size: .
j_call: TRBJ2-7
v_call: TRBV12-3/TRBV12-4
d_call: TRBD2
cdr3_nt: TGTGCCAGCAGTTCGGGAGGGTGGGAAGAGCAGTACTTC
cdr3_aa: CASSSGGWEEQYF

clone_size: .
j_call: TRBJ2-3
v_call: TRBV7-9
d_call: .
cdr3_nt: TGTGCCAGCAGCCCGCGAGGGGCGGGACACACAGATACGCAGTATTTT
cdr3_aa: CASSPRGAGHTDTQYF

clone_size: .
j_call: TRBJ2-1
v_call: TRBV11-3
d_call: .
cdr3_nt: TGTGCCAGCAGCGAGGGGGGCCTAGCCAATGAGCAGTTCTTC
cdr3_aa: CASSEGGLANEQFF

clone_size: .
j_call: TRBJ1-6
v_call: TRBV20-1
d_call: TRBD1
cdr3_nt: TGCAGTGCTAGTTCAAAACGGGACAGGGTTAATTCACCCCTCCACTTT
cdr3_aa: CSASSKRDRVNSPLHF

clone_size: .
j_call: TRBJ1-4
v_call: TRBV7-9
d_call: .
cdr3_nt: TGTGCCAGCAGCTTAGAGGGCAGGGGTGCCACTAATGAAAAACTGTTTTTT
cdr3_aa: CASSLEGRGATNEKLFF

clone_size: .
j_call: TRBJ1-6
v_call: TRBV6-5
d_call: .
cdr3_nt: TGTGCCAGCAGCCGAAGGTACCATTCACCCCTCCACTTT
cdr3_aa: CASSRRYHSPLHF

clone_size: .
j_call: TRBJ2-3
v_call: TRBV9
d_call: TRBD1
cdr3_nt: TGTGCCAGCAGCGGGACTGGGACAGGGAGCACAGATACGCAGTATTTT
cdr3_aa: CASSGTGTGSTDTQYF

clone_size: few
j_call: TRBJ1-5
v_call: TRBV3-1/TRBV3-2
d_call: .
cdr3_nt: TGTGCCAGCAGCCACGGAGGGAATCAGCCCCAGCATTTT
cdr3_aa: CASSHGGNQPQHF

clone_size: .
j_call: TRBJ2-5
v_call: TRBV7-3
d_call: TRBD1
cdr3_nt: TGTGCCAGCAGCTTAGGCATAGGGGGCGGAGAGACCCAGTACTTC
cdr3_aa: CASSLGIGGGETQYF

clone_size: once
j_call: TRBJ2-7
v_call: TRBV19
d_call: TRBD2
cdr3_nt: TGTGCCAGTAGTATACGGCTAGCGGGACGCTACGAGCAGTACTTC
cdr3_aa: CASSIRLAGRYEQYF

clone_size: .
j_call: TRBJ1-4
v_call: TRBV7-9
d_call: .
cdr3_nt: TGTGCCAGCAGCTTACCCAGACGTCCTGAAAAACTGTTTTTT
cdr3_aa: CASSLPRRPEKLFF

clone_size: .
j_call: TRBJ1-1
v_call: TRBV19
d_call: .
cdr3_nt: TGTGCCAGTAGTATAGTCCCTAACAGGGTTCGGAACACTGAAGCTTTCTTT
cdr3_aa: CASSIVPNRVRNTEAFF

clone_size: .
j_call: TRBJ2-6
v_call: TRBV27
d_call: .
cdr3_nt: TGTGCCAGCAGTTTAGGAGCCTCTGGGGCCAACGTCCTGACTTTC
cdr3_aa: CASSLGASGANVLTF

clone_size: .
j_call: TRBJ2-7
v_call: TRBV7-9
d_call: .
cdr3_nt: TGTGCCAGCAGCTTAGCGGGTGACTTATCCTACGAGCAGTACTTC
cdr3_aa: CASSLAGDLSYEQYF

clone_size: .
j_call: TRBJ1-1
v_call: TRBV24-1
d_call: .
cdr3_nt: TGTGCCACCAGTGAAGGCGAGAACACTGAAGCTTTCTTT
cdr3_aa: CATSEGENTEAFF

clone_size: .
j_call: TRBJ2-2
v_call: TRBV10-3
d_call: .
cdr3_nt: TGTGCCATCAGTGAGCGGGGGACTAACACCGGGGAGCTGTTTTTT
cdr3_aa: CAISERGTNTGELFF

clone_size: once
j_call: TRBJ1-1
v_call: TRBV30
d_call: .
cdr3_nt: TGTGCCTGGATTTTACTTTCTGGGTACGTCACTGAAGCTTTCTTT
cdr3_aa: CAWILLSGYVTEAFF

clone_size: .
j_call: TRBJ2-2
v_call: TRBV25-1
d_call: .
cdr3_nt: TGTGCCAGCAGTGAATTAGGAGTTACCGGGGAGCTGTTTTTT
cdr3_aa: CASSELGVTGELFF